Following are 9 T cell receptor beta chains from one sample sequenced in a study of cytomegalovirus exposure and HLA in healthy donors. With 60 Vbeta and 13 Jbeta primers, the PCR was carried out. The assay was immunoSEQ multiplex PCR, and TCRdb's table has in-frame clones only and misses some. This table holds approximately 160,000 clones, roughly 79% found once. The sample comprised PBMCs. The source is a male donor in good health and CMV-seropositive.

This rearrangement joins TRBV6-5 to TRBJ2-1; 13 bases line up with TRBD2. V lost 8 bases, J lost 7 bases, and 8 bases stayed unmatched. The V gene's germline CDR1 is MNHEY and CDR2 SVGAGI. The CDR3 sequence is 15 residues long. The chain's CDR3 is CASLAGLAGLNEQFF. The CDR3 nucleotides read TGTGCCAGCCTGGCGGGACTAGCGGGGTTGAATGAGCAGTTCTTC.

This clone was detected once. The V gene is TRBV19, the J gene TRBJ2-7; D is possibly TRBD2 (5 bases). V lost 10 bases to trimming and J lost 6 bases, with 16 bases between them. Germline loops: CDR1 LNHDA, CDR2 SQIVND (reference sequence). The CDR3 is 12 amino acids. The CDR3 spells CATSGERREQYF. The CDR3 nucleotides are TGTGCCACTTCCGGGGAGCGCCGCGAGCAGTACTTC.

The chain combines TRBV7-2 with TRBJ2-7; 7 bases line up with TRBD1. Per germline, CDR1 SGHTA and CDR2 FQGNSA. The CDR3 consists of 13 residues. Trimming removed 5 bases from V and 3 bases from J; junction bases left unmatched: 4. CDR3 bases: TGTGCCAGCAGCCCGGGACAGAACTACGAGCAGTACTTC. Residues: CASSPGQNYEQYF.

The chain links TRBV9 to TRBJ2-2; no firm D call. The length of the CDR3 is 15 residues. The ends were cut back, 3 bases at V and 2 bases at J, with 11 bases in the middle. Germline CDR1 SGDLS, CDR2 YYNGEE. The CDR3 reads CASSAAGYNTGELFF. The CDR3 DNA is TGTGCCAGCAGCGCGGCAGGATATAACACCGGGGAGCTGTTTTTT.

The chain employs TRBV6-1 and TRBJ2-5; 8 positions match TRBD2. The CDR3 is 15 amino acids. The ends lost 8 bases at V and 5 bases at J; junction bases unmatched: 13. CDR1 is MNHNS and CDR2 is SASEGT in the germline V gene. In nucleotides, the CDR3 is TGTGCCAGCGGGGGGGTAGCGGGGTCGGGTGAGACCCAGTACTTC. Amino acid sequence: CASGGVAGSGETQYF.

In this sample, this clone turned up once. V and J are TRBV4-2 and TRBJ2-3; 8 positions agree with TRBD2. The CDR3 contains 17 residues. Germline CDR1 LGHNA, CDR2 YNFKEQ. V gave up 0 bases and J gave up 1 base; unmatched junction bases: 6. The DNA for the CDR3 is TGTGCCAGCAGCCAAGAGGGCAAGCGGGGGCGCACAGATACGCAGTATTTT. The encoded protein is CASSQEGKRGRTDTQYF.

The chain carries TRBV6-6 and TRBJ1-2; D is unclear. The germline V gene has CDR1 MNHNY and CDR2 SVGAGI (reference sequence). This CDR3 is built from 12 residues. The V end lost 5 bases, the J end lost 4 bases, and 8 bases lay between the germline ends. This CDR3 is CASSDDTYGYTF. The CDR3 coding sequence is TGTGCCAGCAGTGACGACACCTATGGCTACACCTTC.

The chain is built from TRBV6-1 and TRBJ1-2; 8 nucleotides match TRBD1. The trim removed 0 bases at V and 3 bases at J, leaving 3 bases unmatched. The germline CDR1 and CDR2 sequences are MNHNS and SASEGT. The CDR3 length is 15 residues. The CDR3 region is CASSEAGRGHYGYTF. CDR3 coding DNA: TGTGCCAGCAGTGAAGCAGGCAGGGGGCACTATGGCTACACCTTC.

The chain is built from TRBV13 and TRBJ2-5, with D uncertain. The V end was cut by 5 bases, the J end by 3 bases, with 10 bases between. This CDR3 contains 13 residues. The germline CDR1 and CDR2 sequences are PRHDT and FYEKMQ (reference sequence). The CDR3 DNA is TGTGCCAGCAGCCTACGGTCTGAAGAGACCCAGTACTTC. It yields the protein CASSLRSEETQYF.